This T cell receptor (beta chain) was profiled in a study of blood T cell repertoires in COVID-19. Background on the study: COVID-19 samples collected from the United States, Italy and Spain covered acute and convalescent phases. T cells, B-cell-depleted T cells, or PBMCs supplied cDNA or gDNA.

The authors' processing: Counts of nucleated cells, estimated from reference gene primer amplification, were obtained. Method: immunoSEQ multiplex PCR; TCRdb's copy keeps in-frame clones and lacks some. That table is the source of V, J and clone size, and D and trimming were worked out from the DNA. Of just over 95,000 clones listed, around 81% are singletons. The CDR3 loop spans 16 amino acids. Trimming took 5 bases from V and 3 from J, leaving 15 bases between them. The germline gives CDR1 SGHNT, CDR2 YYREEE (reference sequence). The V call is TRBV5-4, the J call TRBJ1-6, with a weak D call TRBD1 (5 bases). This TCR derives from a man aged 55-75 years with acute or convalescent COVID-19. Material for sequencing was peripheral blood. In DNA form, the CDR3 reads TGTGCCAGCAGTTCCTCCGGGGGGAACTATAATTCACCCCTCCACTTT. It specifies CASSSSGGNYNSPLHF.